This TCR beta chain was sequenced during a study of PD-L1 blockade in urothelial cancer. About the study: The researchers analyzed blood 3 weeks (second dose) and 6 weeks after treatment start.

Repertoires were generated with immunoSEQ multiplex PCR, while TCRdb's copy carries only in-frame clones and drops some. This repertoire shows 12,000 to 15,000 clones, approximately 88% found once; its top ten account for around 15%. CDR1 is MDHEN, CDR2 SYDVKM, per germline. Deletions cut 6 bases from V and 4 bases from J, with 21 bases between. The CDR3 extends over 16 amino acids. The rearrangement uses TRBV28 and TRBJ1-2, with TRBD1 as a possible D gene (5 bases). The material was PBMCs, obtained around atezolizumab (anti-PD-L1) treatment. This receptor was obtained from a man aged 70-80 years with urothelial cancer. The CDR3 is CASRPRQGGRIYGYTF. The CDR3 bases are TGTGCCAGCAGGCCAAGGCAGGGTGGGCGGATCTATGGCTACACCTTC.